The 32 T cell receptor beta chains below were found in one sample sequenced in a study of blood T cells in healthy people across ages. Sample-barcoded 5' priming and a J-beta primer mix drove a second PCR of roughly 7 to 11 cycles. TCRdb reprocessed the 5' RACE reads via MiXCR and lists one record per CDR3 protein. Of about 760,000 distinct CDR3 sequences listed, 56% are singletons. The sample was blood. Receptor source: a man in his forties or fifties in good health.

The chain uses TRBV28 and TRBJ1-5; a possible D gene is TRBD1 (6 bases). Germline-derived CDR1 and CDR2 are MDHEN and SYDVKM. This CDR3 has 16 residues. The V end lost 8 bases, the J end lost 1 base, and 18 bases lay between the germline ends. The CDR3 here is CASSNQGTWSNQPQHF. The CDR3 nucleotides are TGTGCCAGCTCGAACCAGGGGACTTGGAGCAATCAGCCCCAGCATTTT.

This sequence joins TRBV29-1 and TRBJ2-7; the match to TRBD1 covers 9 bases. With 4 bases clipped from V and 3 bases from J, the junction kept 10 bases outside the gene matches. The length of the CDR3 is 15 residues. Germline assignment: CDR1 SQVTM and CDR2 ANQGSEA. The CDR3 region is CSVVTGGVGHYEQYF. Here the CDR3 DNA reads TGCAGCGTTGTCACAGGGGGCGTAGGCCACTACGAGCAGTACTTC.

The V call is TRBV7-8, the J call TRBJ2-7, with 7 bases identical to TRBD2. This CDR3 is 14 amino acids long. The germline gives CDR1 SGHVS, CDR2 FQNEAQ. J was trimmed by 0 bases and V by 8 bases; bases with no gene match: 7. CDR3 residues: CASRTSASSYEQYF. Written as DNA, the CDR3 is TGTGCCAGCCGCACTAGCGCTAGCTCCTACGAGCAGTACTTC.

The rearrangement joins TRBV11-3 to TRBJ2-7; the D is unclear. Germline-derived CDR1 and CDR2 are SGHNT and YENEEA. V dropped 4 bases and J dropped 1 base, with 14 bases sitting between them. The CDR3 has 15 amino acids. The CDR3 DNA reads TGTGCCAGCAGCTCCTCTCCCCGGCTTTCCTACGAGCAGTACTTC. This codes for CASSSSPRLSYEQYF.

In regard to this clonotype: Germline and junction disagree at one end, which may indicate a read error. The CDR3 DNA reads as TGTGCCAACAGCCAGGCCGGGACAGACTTATACAATGAGCAGTTCTTC. Translation: CANSQAGTDLYNEQFF. This chain uses TRBV4-2 with TRBJ2-1, with TRBD1 matching 7 bases. Germline values: CDR1 LGHNA, CDR2 YNFKEQ. CDR3 length: 16 residues.

The rearrangement joins TRBV6-4 to TRBJ2-3; 7 bases line up with TRBD2. The germline V gene encodes CDR1 MRHNA and CDR2 SNTAGT. The CDR3 has 15 residues. The junction had 9 bases not matched to a gene; V was cut back by 3 bases and J by 6 bases. CDR3 in amino acids: CASSDFGGGSDTQYF. CDR3 bases: TGTGCCAGCAGTGATTTTGGCGGGGGATCGGATACGCAGTATTTT.

The CDR3: CASSALAGGRKETQYF. The CDR3 DNA sequence: TGTGCCAGCAGTGCTCTAGCGGGGGGCCGGAAAGAGACCCAGTACTTC. V gene TRBV27 combines with J gene TRBJ2-5, with 11 bases aligning to TRBD2. V was clipped by 5 bases and J by 3 bases; unmatched bases: 8. This CDR3 is built from 16 residues. CDR1 is MNHEY, CDR2 SMNVEV, per germline (reference sequence).

This clonotype was seen a handful of times. The chain is built from TRBV20-1 and TRBJ2-5; D possibly matches TRBD1 or TRBD2 (7 bases each). Germline-derived CDR1 and CDR2 are DFQATT and SNEGSKA (reference sequence). The CDR3 totals 13 residues. Trimming removed 0 bases at V and 11 bases at J, with 16 bases between. CDR3 sequence: CSARETSVRGQYF. The CDR3, as DNA: TGCAGTGCTAGAGAAACTAGCGTCAGGGGGCAGTACTTC.

This clonotype has just one count. DNA of the CDR3: TGCAGTGCTGAAGACAAAAACTCTGGAAACACCATATATTTT. Translated, it gives CSAEDKNSGNTIYF. This sequence joins TRBV20-1 and TRBJ1-3; D unclear. The CDR3 is 14 residues long. Between the trimmed V and J ends, which lost 5 bases and 0 bases, there was a span of 11 bases. Germline V gene lookup returns CDR1 DFQATT and CDR2 SNEGSKA (reference sequence).

J is TRBJ2-5 and V is TRBV7-9; TRBD2 matches 15 bases. The J segment lost 1 base and the V segment lost 5 bases, leaving 5 bases of the junction unmatched. Looked up from germline, CDR1 is SEHNR and CDR2 is FQNEAQ (reference sequence). The CDR3 has 17 amino acids. CDR3 sequence (DNA): TGTGCCAGCAGCCCCGGGACTAGCGGGGGGACCCAAGAGACCCAGTACTTC. Its translation: CASSPGTSGGTQETQYF.

The rearrangement links TRBV18 to TRBJ2-6; D is unresolved. Trimming shortened V by 0 bases and J by 0 bases, and 6 bases separated the two germline ends. Germline V gives CDR1 KGHSH, CDR2 LQKENI. The CDR3 covers 16 residues. The CDR3 loop is CASSPPFNSGANVLTF. For the CDR3, the DNA is TGTGCCAGCTCACCACCGTTCAACTCTGGGGCCAACGTCCTGACTTTC.

V is TRBV20-1 and J is TRBJ2-1, with a possible D match to TRBD1 (5 bases). The V and J ends lost 0 bases and 6 bases respectively, with 12 bases between them. CDR1 and CDR2 (germline): DFQATT, SNEGSKA (reference sequence). This CDR3 has 14 amino acids. CDR3 amino acids: CSARDDDSSNEQFF. The CDR3 DNA reads TGCAGTGCTAGAGACGACGACAGTTCCAATGAGCAGTTCTTC.

The chain combines TRBV6-2 or TRBV6-3 with TRBJ1-1; TRBD1 might be the D (5 bases). Trimming cost V 2 bases and J 0 bases, with 7 bases left between them. Germline CDR1 and CDR2: MNHEY and SVGEGT. There are 14 residues in the CDR3. The DNA for the CDR3 is TGTGCCAGCAGTTACCGACAGTTGAACACTGAAGCTTTCTTT. It specifies CASSYRQLNTEAFF.

The V and J genes are TRBV2 and TRBJ2-3; either TRBD1 or TRBD2 may supply D (5 bases each). CDR1 and CDR2 from the germline V gene are SNHLY and FYNNEI. The CDR3 is 14 residues long. V lost 4 bases, J lost 3 bases, and 11 bases lay in between. The CDR3 region is CASSGGVQTDTQYF. DNA for the CDR3: TGTGCCAGCAGTGGAGGGGTCCAAACAGATACGCAGTATTTT.

There are many counts of this clonotype. The CDR3 loop is CASRVGRASYEQYF. The CDR3 DNA is TGTGCCAGCAGGGTAGGAAGGGCCTCCTACGAGCAGTACTTC. V usage is TRBV7-2 and J usage is TRBJ2-7, with no clear D. Germline CDR1 and CDR2: SGHTA and FQGNSA. V dropped 6 bases and J dropped 0 bases, with 12 bases sitting between them. The CDR3 has 14 amino acids.

This clonotype has only a few counts. This chain links TRBV14 with TRBJ1-5; D is perhaps TRBD1 (6 bases). Germline V CDR1 and CDR2: SGHDN, FVKESK. The CDR3 contains 14 residues. V lost 1 base and J lost 3, with 7 bases in between. CDR3 coding DNA: TGTGCCAGCAGCCAAGGGACAGCCAATCAGCCCCAGCATTTT. It codes for CASSQGTANQPQHF.

The chain uses TRBV20-1 and TRBJ2-3; D unresolved. Germline V gives CDR1 DFQATT, CDR2 SNEGSKA (reference sequence). The CDR3 spans 11 residues. Trimming removed 6 bases from V and 9 bases from J, with 13 bases in between. The CDR3: CSANKARTQYF. As DNA, the CDR3 is TGCAGTGCGAACAAGGCGAGGACGCAGTATTTT.

The table lists this clonotype with a few counts. V is TRBV20-1 and J is TRBJ1-6; TRBD1 agrees at 8 bases. Germline V gene data show CDR1 as DFQATT and CDR2 as SNEGSKA (reference sequence). The CDR3 loop spans 15 amino acids. Losses at the gene ends were 0 bases for V and 11 bases for J; bases not matched to a gene: 9. CDR3 nucleotide sequence: TGCAGTGCTAGAGATCCCCCGGGACAGGCTACACCCCTCCACTTT. Translating gives CSARDPPGQATPLHF.

Only a few counts were recorded for this clonotype. This chain uses TRBV4-1 with TRBJ2-5; a possible D gene is TRBD1 (5 bases). Germline V CDR1 and CDR2: MGHRA, YSYEKL. The CDR3 runs to 15 residues. Trimming cost V 3 bases and J 4 bases, with 15 bases left between them. CDR3 sequence: CASSQEGVQGETQYF. Here the CDR3 DNA reads TGCGCCAGCAGCCAGGAAGGCGTTCAGGGAGAGACCCAGTACTTC.

A few counts support this clonotype. The chain employs TRBV4-1 and TRBJ2-7; 7 bases map to TRBD2. The CDR3 has 13 residues. The V segment lost 0 bases and the J segment 5 bases; nucleotides outside the gene matches: 1. Germline CDR1 MGHRA, CDR2 YSYEKL. DNA of the CDR3: TGCGCCAGCAGCCAAGAGGGAGGGGACGAGCAGTACTTC. Amino acids: CASSQEGGDEQYF.

This chain connects TRBV6-6 to TRBJ1-2; D not resolved. Germline V CDR1 and CDR2: MNHNY, SVGAGI (reference sequence). The CDR3 has 15 residues. V was trimmed by 5 bases and J by 4 bases, leaving 17 bases between them. The CDR3 DNA follows: TGTGCCAGCAGTCCTCCTCCCTCAGTCAGCTATGGCTACACCTTC. Its translation: CASSPPPSVSYGYTF.

V gene TRBV21-1 combines with J gene TRBJ2-7. TRBV21-1 counts as a pseudogene. The CDR3 runs 12 residues. The CDR3 reads CASSKRCYEQYF. The CDR3, as DNA: TGTGCCAGCAGCAAAAGATGCTACGAGCAGTACTTC.

This clonotype occurred a few times. The V call is TRBV25-1, the J call TRBJ1-2; 8 bases agree with TRBD1. Unmatched junction bases numbered 14, after V lost 2 bases and J lost 6 bases. Looked up from germline, CDR1 is MGHDK and CDR2 is SYGVNS. This CDR3 comprises 17 residues. The CDR3 sequence: CASSEVGQASYVNGYTF. Here the CDR3 DNA reads TGTGCCAGCAGTGAAGTGGGACAGGCGTCCTATGTGAATGGCTACACCTTC.

This chain links TRBV20-1 with TRBJ2-3, with 8 bases lining up with TRBD2. Germline loops: CDR1 DFQATT, CDR2 SNEGSKA (reference sequence). J gave up 5 bases and V 2 bases, and 9 bases lay outside the gene matches. The CDR3 spans 15 residues. The DNA for the CDR3 is TGCAGTGCTAGATTTGGGACTAGGGGCGGAGATACGCAGTATTTT. This translates into CSARFGTRGGDTQYF.

The chain joins TRBV28 to TRBJ2-5; the D gene is possibly TRBD1 (7 bases). Germline V gives CDR1 MDHEN, CDR2 SYDVKM. Deletions cut 3 bases from V and 5 bases from J, with 16 bases between. CDR3 length: 15 amino acids. In DNA form, the CDR3 reads TGTGCCAGCAGTTTCGGCGGCAGGGGGGTGGAGACCCAGTACTTC. Amino acids: CASSFGGRGVETQYF.

This clonotype has just one count. The V gene is TRBV2, the J gene TRBJ2-5, with TRBD2 matching over 7 bases. The CDR3 has 16 amino acids. CDR1 and CDR2 (germline): SNHLY, FYNNEI. V lost 6 bases, J lost 5 bases, and 15 bases stayed unmatched. As DNA, the CDR3 is TGTGCCAGCAGAATGGAAGCGGGATACCCCTGGGAGACCCAGTACTTC. The encoded protein is CASRMEAGYPWETQYF. The full variable domain, rest sourced from reference TRBV2 and TRBJ2-5, is EPEVTQTPSHQVTQMGQEVILRCVPISNHLYFYWYRQILGQKVEFLVSFYNNEISEKSEIFDDQFSVERPDGSNFTLKIRSTKLEDSAMYFCASRMEAGYPWETQYFGPGTRLLVL.

Ten or more counts support this clonotype. The chain carries TRBV29-1 and TRBJ2-4; 7 bases line up with TRBD1. Judging by the DNA end, TRBJ2-7 fits better; the J call may be wrong. CDR3 length: 12 amino acids. Germline values: CDR1 SQVTM, CDR2 ANQGSEA. The CDR3, as DNA: TGCAGCGTTTCAACAGGGGCGATCGAGCAGTACTTC. It specifies CSVSTGAIEQYF.

The gene calls are TRBV28 and TRBJ2-7, with D perhaps matching TRBD2 (5 bases). CDR1 and CDR2 (germline): MDHEN, SYDVKM. V lost 7 bases, J lost 3 bases, and 16 bases lay in between. The CDR3 length is 14 residues. The CDR3 is CASTPGVRSYEQYF. Here the CDR3 DNA reads TGTGCCAGCACCCCCGGGGTCCGGAGCTACGAGCAGTACTTC.

The J gene is TRBJ2-3, the V gene TRBV7-3, with D possibly being TRBD2 (5 bases). From germline, CDR1 is SGHTA and CDR2 FQGTGA. V was cut by 5 bases and J by 0 bases, with 12 bases left in between. The CDR3 consists of 15 residues. The CDR3 region is CASSPSLASTDTQYF. As DNA, the CDR3 is TGTGCCAGCAGCCCCAGTCTAGCTAGCACAGATACGCAGTATTTT. Full variable domain (missing parts from reference TRBV7-3 and TRBJ2-3): GAGVSQTPSNKVTEKGKYVELRCDPISGHTALYWYRQSLGQGPEFLIYFQGTGAADDSGLPNDRFFAVRPEGSVSTLKIQRTERGDSAVYLCASSPSLASTDTQYFGPGTRLTVL.

The gene calls are TRBV4-2 and TRBJ1-2; possibly TRBD1 for D (5 bases). Germline V lookup: CDR1 LGHNA, CDR2 YNFKEQ. This CDR3 spans 14 amino acids. V gave up 2 bases and J gave up 5 bases, with 12 bases separating them. The CDR3 sequence is CASSQRDEAYGYTF. The CDR3 DNA follows: TGTGCCAGCAGCCAAAGGGACGAAGCTTATGGCTACACCTTC.

A note on this clonotype: Relative to the germline gene, one junction end is altered; a read error may explain this. This rearrangement joins TRBV13 to TRBJ1-2; D is uncertain. Looked up from germline, CDR1 is PRHDT and CDR2 is FYEKMQ (reference sequence). CDR3 length equals 12 residues. The CDR3 sequence is CASGFAAYGYTF. CDR3 sequence (DNA): TGTGCCAGCGGCTTCGCAGCCTATGGCTACACCTTC.

This clonotype was recorded only once. This chain connects TRBV29-1 to TRBJ1-2; weak D call: TRBD1 (5 bases). CDR3 size: 10 residues. Germline CDR1 is SQVTM and CDR2 is ANQGSEA. Trimming pared 4 bases from V and 7 bases from J, leaving 7 bases between. CDR3 bases: TGCAGCGTTGGGGGCTCTGGCTACACCTTC. Translating it yields CSVGGSGYTF.